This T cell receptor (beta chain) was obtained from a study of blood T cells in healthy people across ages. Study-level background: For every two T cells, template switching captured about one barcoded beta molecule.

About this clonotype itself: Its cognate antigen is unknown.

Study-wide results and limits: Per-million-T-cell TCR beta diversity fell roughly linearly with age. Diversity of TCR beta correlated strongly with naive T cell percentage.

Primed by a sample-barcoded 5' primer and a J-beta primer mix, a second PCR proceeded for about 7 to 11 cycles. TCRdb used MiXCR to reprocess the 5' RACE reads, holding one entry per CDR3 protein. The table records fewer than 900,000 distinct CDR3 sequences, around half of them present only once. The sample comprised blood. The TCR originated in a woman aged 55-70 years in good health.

In nucleotides, the CDR3 is TGTGCCAGCAGAGAGACAGGGGGAGGCTACGAGCAGTACTTC. Encoded protein: CASRETGGGYEQYF. The chain uses TRBV7-2 and TRBJ2-7, with 9 bases fitting TRBD1. The CDR3 spans 14 residues. CDR1 is SGHTA and CDR2 is FQGNSA in the germline V gene. The ends lost 6 bases at V and 3 bases at J; junction bases unmatched: 6.